This TCR beta chain originates from a study of OX40 agonist ivuxolimab in advanced cancers. About the study: Patients were treated with ivuxolimab, an agonistic anti-OX40 (CD134) antibody. All patients had ivuxolimab intravenously every 2 weeks at 0.01 to 10 mg/kg.

This CDR3 has 16 amino acids. Germline lookup yields CDR1 SEHNR and CDR2 FQNEAQ (reference sequence). V dropped 5 bases and J dropped 2; count of bases not matched to a gene: 5. Study-level points and caveats: A proportion of nonresponders additionally exhibited low normalized T-cell clonal expansion. At 0.1 to 3.0 mg/kg, CD4+ and CD8+ blood T cells expanded clonally by week 6.

TCRdb's table, derived via immunoSEQ multiplex PCR, lists solely in-frame clones and lacks some. The sample has some 73,000 clones, 70% to 90% seen once. About this clone itself: Its antigen remains unknown.

The receptor was derived from an adult with an advanced solid tumor such as melanoma, head and neck, liver or kidney cancer. The source material was CD4+ or CD8+ T cells sorted from blood, sampled in a trial of the OX40 agonist ivuxolimab. The genes are TRBV7-9 and TRBJ2-6; 8 nucleotides line up with TRBD1. The CDR3 loop reads CASSNRQGTGANVLTF. DNA for the CDR3: TGTGCCAGCAGCAACCGACAGGGGACTGGGGCCAACGTCCTGACTTTC.